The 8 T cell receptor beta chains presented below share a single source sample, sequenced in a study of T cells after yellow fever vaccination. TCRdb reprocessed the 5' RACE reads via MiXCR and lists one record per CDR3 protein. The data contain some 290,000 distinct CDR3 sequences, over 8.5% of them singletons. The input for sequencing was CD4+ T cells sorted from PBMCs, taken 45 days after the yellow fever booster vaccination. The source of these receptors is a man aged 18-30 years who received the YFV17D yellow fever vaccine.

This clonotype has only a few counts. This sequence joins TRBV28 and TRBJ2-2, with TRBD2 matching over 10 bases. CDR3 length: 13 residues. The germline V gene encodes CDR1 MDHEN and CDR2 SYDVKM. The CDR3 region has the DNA TGTGTATCTAGCGGGGGTGTCTCCGGGGAGCTGTTTTTT. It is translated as CVSSGGVSGELFF.

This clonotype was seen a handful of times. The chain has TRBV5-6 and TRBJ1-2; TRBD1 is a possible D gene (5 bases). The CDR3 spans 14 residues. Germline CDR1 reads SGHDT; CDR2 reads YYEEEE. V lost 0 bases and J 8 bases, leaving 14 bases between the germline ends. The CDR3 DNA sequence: TGTGCCAGCAGCTTGGTTTGGCAGGGTGAAGGCTACACCTTC. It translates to CASSLVWQGEGYTF.

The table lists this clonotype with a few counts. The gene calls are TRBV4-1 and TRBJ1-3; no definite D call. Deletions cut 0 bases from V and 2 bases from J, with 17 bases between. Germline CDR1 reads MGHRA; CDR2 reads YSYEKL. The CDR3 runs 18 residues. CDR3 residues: CASSQDRNRLETGNTIYF. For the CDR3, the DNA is TGCGCCAGCAGCCAAGATCGGAATCGTTTGGAGACTGGAAACACCATATATTTT.

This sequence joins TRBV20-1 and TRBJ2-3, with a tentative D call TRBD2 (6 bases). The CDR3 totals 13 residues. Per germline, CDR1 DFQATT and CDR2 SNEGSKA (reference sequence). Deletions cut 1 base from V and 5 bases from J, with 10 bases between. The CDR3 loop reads CSARVAGGDTQYF. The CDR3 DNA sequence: TGCAGTGCTAGAGTTGCCGGGGGAGATACGCAGTATTTT.

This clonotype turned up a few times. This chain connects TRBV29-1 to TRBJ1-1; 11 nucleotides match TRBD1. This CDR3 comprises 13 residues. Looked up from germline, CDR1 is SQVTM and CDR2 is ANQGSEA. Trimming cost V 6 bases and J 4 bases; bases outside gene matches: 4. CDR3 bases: TGCAGCGTGGGACAGGGGGTTTTCACTGAAGCTTTCTTT. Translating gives CSVGQGVFTEAFF.

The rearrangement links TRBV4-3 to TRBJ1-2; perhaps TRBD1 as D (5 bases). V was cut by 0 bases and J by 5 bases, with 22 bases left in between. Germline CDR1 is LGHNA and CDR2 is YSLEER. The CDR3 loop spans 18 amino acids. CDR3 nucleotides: TGCGCCAGCAGCCAAGATCTCACGGGGCAGGGTTCTTTTTATGGCTACACCTTC. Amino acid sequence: CASSQDLTGQGSFYGYTF.

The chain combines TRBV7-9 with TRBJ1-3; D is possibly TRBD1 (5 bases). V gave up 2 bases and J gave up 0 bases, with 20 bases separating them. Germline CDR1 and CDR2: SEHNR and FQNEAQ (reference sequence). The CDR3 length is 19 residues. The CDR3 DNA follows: TGTGCCAGCAGCTTAATTAAACTGGGGACTAAAAACTCTGGAAACACCATATATTTT. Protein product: CASSLIKLGTKNSGNTIYF. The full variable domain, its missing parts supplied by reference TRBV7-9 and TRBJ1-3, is DTGVSQNPRHKITKRGQNVTFRCDPISEHNRLYWYRQTLGQGPEFLTYFQNEAQLEKSRLLSDRFSAERPKGSFSTLEIQRTEQGDSAMYLCASSLIKLGTKNSGNTIYFGEGSWLTVV.

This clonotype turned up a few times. CDR3 sequence: CSVQDGQYGYTF. CDR3 DNA: TGCAGCGTGCAGGACGGCCAGTATGGCTACACCTTC. This chain joins TRBV29-1 and TRBJ1-2, with no clear D. V was pared by 6 bases and J by 5 bases, with 13 bases between. Germline-derived CDR1 and CDR2 are SQVTM and ANQGSEA. This CDR3 is 12 amino acids long.